The clone carrying this TCR beta chain was seen more than once but under ten times. Its target is unknown. Trimming shortened V by 5 bases and J by 4 bases, and 14 bases separated the two germline ends. Per germline, CDR1 LNHNV and CDR2 YYDKDF (reference sequence). This CDR3 contains 14 residues. This sample was included in a study of T-cell memory formation after mild COVID-19. General study points: Still unconfirmed is whether the second-wave clones peaking on day 37 recognized SARS-CoV-2.

Using its own MiXCR run on the 5' RACE reads, TCRdb lists one record per CDR3 protein. Here the sample spans approximately 100,000 distinct CDR3 sequences, around 12% being singletons. The rearrangement joins TRBV15 to TRBJ1-2; D may be TRBD1 (6 bases). This sequence was found in an adult woman who had mild COVID-19 (a few samples of this study predate the infection). Cell type and time point are not known. The sample comprised PBMCs or a T cell subset sorted from them (not recorded which). DNA for the CDR3: TGTGCCACCAGCTCGGACAAGGGGGGCTATGGCTACACCTTC. It codes for CATSSDKGGYGYTF.